Following are 21 T cell receptor beta chains from one sample sequenced in a study of cytomegalovirus exposure and HLA in healthy donors. PCR amplification relied on 60 Vbeta primers (plus 13 Jbeta primers). Libraries were prepared by immunoSEQ multiplex PCR; TCRdb keeps only in-frame clonotypes and omits some of them. The data include about 160,000 clones; the top ten clones carry roughly 1.3%. The specimen sequenced was PBMCs. The source is a woman in her sixties in good health and CMV-seronegative.

The chain recombines TRBV5-6 with TRBJ2-5, with a tentative D call TRBD1 (6 bases). The CDR3 runs to 13 residues. Germline V gene lookup returns CDR1 SGHDT and CDR2 YYEEEE. V was cut by 4 bases and J by 4 bases, with 11 bases left in between. The CDR3 sequence: CASSQGHRETQYF. DNA of the CDR3: TGTGCCAGCAGCCAGGGACACCGAGAGACCCAGTACTTC.

This chain uses TRBV13 with TRBJ1-6; 7 nucleotides match TRBD1. CDR3 length: 14 residues. The germline V gene encodes CDR1 PRHDT and CDR2 FYEKMQ (reference sequence). The ends lost 9 bases at V and 8 bases at J; junction bases unmatched: 10. CDR3 coding DNA: TGTGCCAGTACTCGACAGGGTTCCCATTCACCCCTCCACTTT. This codes for CASTRQGSHSPLHF. Full variable domain (outside the CDR3, taken from reference TRBV13 and TRBJ1-6): AAGVIQSPRHLIKEKRETATLKCYPIPRHDTVYWYQQGPGQDPQFLISFYEKMQSDKGSIPDRFSAQQFSDYHSELNMSSLELGDSALYFCASTRQGSHSPLHFGNGTRLTVT.

The V gene is TRBV19, the J gene TRBJ2-7, with D possibly matching TRBD2 (5 bases). This CDR3 contains 16 residues. Trimming left V 5 bases short and J 2 bases short, with 19 bases between. Germline values: CDR1 LNHDA, CDR2 SQIVND (reference sequence). In DNA, the CDR3 is TGTGCCAGTAGTCCACCCCCTGGGCGGAGGCCCTACGAGCAGTACTTC. Amino acid sequence: CASSPPPGRRPYEQYF.

The V gene is TRBV14, the J gene TRBJ2-7, with D possibly matching TRBD1 (6 bases). The length of the CDR3 is 14 residues. Germline V gene lookup returns CDR1 SGHDN and CDR2 FVKESK. Trimming stripped 4 bases from V and 3 bases from J, with 13 bases between. In DNA form, the CDR3 reads TGTGCCAGCAGCCTCTCAGGGGAGATCTACGAGCAGTACTTC. Translated: CASSLSGEIYEQYF.

The rearrangement joins TRBV7-2 to TRBJ1-3; TRBD1 agrees at 8 bases. Germline loops: CDR1 SGHTA, CDR2 FQGNSA. There are 16 residues in the CDR3. V lost 5 bases to trimming and J lost 0 bases; unmatched junction nucleotides: 6. CDR3 DNA: TGTGCCAGCAGCAGGGGACAGGCGAGCTCTGGAAACACCATATATTTT. Protein sequence: CASSRGQASSGNTIYF.

On this clone: This sample includes further DNA sequences coding for the same CDR3. The genes are TRBV5-1 and TRBJ2-1, with D possibly TRBD2 on 6 matching bases. Germline-derived CDR1 and CDR2 are SGHRS and YFSETQ. The V and J ends lost 0 bases and 0 bases respectively, with 7 bases between them. The CDR3 runs to 15 residues. CDR3 nucleotides: TGCGCCAGCAGCTTGGTTAGCGGCTCCTACAATGAGCAGTTCTTC. Protein product: CASSLVSGSYNEQFF. The complete variable domain, with remaining parts taken from reference TRBV5-1 and TRBJ2-1, reads KAGVTQTPRYLIKTRGQQVTLSCSPISGHRSVSWYQQTPGQGLQFLFEYFSETQRNKGNFPGRFSGRQFSNSRSEMNVSTLELGDSALYLCASSLVSGSYNEQFFGPGTRLTVL.

V and J are TRBV5-4 and TRBJ2-2; a possible D gene is TRBD2 (5 bases). CDR3 size: 14 residues. CDR1 and CDR2 from the germline V gene are SGHNT and YYREEE (reference sequence). Trimming stripped 0 bases from V and 7 bases from J, with 10 bases between. CDR3 sequence: CASSLAGSSGELFF. The CDR3 DNA is TGTGCCAGCAGCTTGGCGGGGAGCAGCGGGGAGCTGTTTTTT.

This chain connects TRBV7-6 to TRBJ2-7; 9 bases are a match to TRBD2. CDR1 and CDR2 (germline): SGHVS, FNYEAQ. V dropped 1 base and J dropped 3; count of bases not matched to a gene: 10. The CDR3 has 17 residues. The CDR3 loop reads CASSLGASGEDSYEQYF. CDR3 nucleotides: TGTGCCAGCAGCTTAGGGGCTAGCGGGGAGGATAGCTACGAGCAGTACTTC.

This chain joins TRBV12-5 and TRBJ2-3; D unresolved. Germline CDR1 and CDR2: LGHNT and FRNRAP. The CDR3 has 16 amino acids. V lost 6 bases and J lost 0, with 16 bases in between. CDR3 region: CASGQPRGLSTDTQYF. The CDR3 DNA follows: TGTGCTAGTGGCCAGCCTCGAGGTCTTAGCACAGATACGCAGTATTTT.

The rearrangement links TRBV27 to TRBJ2-1, with a tentative D call TRBD1 (6 bases). Trimming removed 5 bases at V and 5 bases at J, with 16 bases between. CDR1 and CDR2 (germline): MNHEY, SMNVEV (reference sequence). This CDR3 contains 15 residues. The DNA of the CDR3 is TGTGCCAGCAGTGTACTTAGGGGGATAGACAATGAGCAGTTCTTC. This encodes CASSVLRGIDNEQFF.

This rearrangement joins TRBV18 to TRBJ1-1; D is ambiguous. The length of the CDR3 is 15 residues. Germline CDR1 reads KGHSH; CDR2 reads LQKENI. V lost 3 bases to trimming and J lost 5 bases, with 16 bases between them. The CDR3 loop reads CASSPLQLGGTEAFF. In nucleotides, the CDR3 is TGTGCCAGCTCACCTTTACAACTAGGCGGGACTGAAGCTTTCTTT.

The rearrangement uses TRBV19 and TRBJ1-3; a possible D gene is TRBD1 (5 bases). V was clipped by 7 bases and J by 1 base, with 8 bases between them. Germline V gene data show CDR1 as LNHDA and CDR2 as SQIVND (reference sequence). The CDR3 covers 13 residues. This CDR3 reads CASMQGSGNTIYF. The CDR3 nucleotides are TGTGCCAGTATGCAGGGTTCTGGAAACACCATATATTTT.

This chain links TRBV11-2 with TRBJ2-1; 7 positions match TRBD2. The ends lost 4 bases at V and 4 bases at J; junction bases unmatched: 10. This CDR3 has 16 residues. The germline V gene has CDR1 SGHAT and CDR2 FQNNGV. DNA of the CDR3: TGTGCCAGCAGCTCCCCTAGCGGACCTTCTTACAATGAGCAGTTCTTC. Its translation is CASSSPSGPSYNEQFF.

The chain couples TRBV29-1 to TRBJ1-2; 7 bases agree with TRBD1. Looked up from germline, CDR1 is SQVTM and CDR2 is ANQGSEA. CDR3 length: 12 residues. The V and J ends lost 7 bases and 6 bases, in that order; junction bases with no gene match: 8. CDR3 loop: CSAGRQGDGYTF. CDR3 in DNA: TGCAGCGCCGGTAGACAGGGTGATGGCTACACCTTC.

This chain uses TRBV2 with TRBJ2-2, with D hard to call. The germline V and J ends were trimmed by 6 bases and 5 bases, with 10 bases remaining between them. Germline CDR1 is SNHLY and CDR2 is FYNNEI. The CDR3 runs to 13 residues. CDR3 region: CASSATGTGELFF. CDR3 nucleotide sequence: TGTGCCAGCAGCGCTACCGGGACCGGGGAGCTGTTTTTT.

The chain joins TRBV20-1 to TRBJ2-7; perhaps TRBD2 as D (5 bases). CDR3 length: 11 residues. Germline lookup yields CDR1 DFQATT and CDR2 SNEGSKA (reference sequence). V was trimmed by 3 bases and J by 5 bases, leaving 8 bases between them. The CDR3 region has the DNA TGCAGTGCTAGTGCGGAGGACGAGCAGTACTTC. Translation: CSASAEDEQYF.

V is TRBV12-5 and J is TRBJ2-7; 8 bases line up with TRBD2. The junction had 10 bases not matched to a gene; V was cut back by 7 bases and J by 5 bases. Germline V gives CDR1 LGHNT, CDR2 FRNRAP. The CDR3 covers 14 residues. The CDR3 here is CASAREGGVDEQYF. The CDR3 nucleotides read TGTGCTAGTGCCCGGGAGGGCGGGGTTGACGAGCAGTACTTC.

About this clone: This is likely a read error, given that the CDR3 carries no conserved phenylalanine or tryptophan at its end. The chain joins TRBV5-4 to TRBJ2-2; D is uncertain. This CDR3 has 12 amino acids. With 0 bases removed from V and 6 bases from J, the gap between germline ends came to 3 bases. Germline V lookup: CDR1 SGHNT, CDR2 YYREEE (reference sequence). CDR3 amino acids: CASSLAPGELFS. The CDR3 coding sequence is TGTGCCAGCAGCTTGGCCCCCGGGGAGCTGTTTTCT.

V gene TRBV10-2 combines with J gene TRBJ2-5, with 9 nucleotides matching TRBD2. The junction had 19 bases not matched to a gene; V was cut back by 7 bases and J by 4 bases. The CDR3 is made up of 18 amino acids. CDR1 is WSHSY, CDR2 SAAADI, per germline. The CDR3 DNA follows: TGCGCCAGCACGCTGAGCCTTATGGCGGGAGGGTTTTTAGAGACCCAGTACTTC. It specifies CASTLSLMAGGFLETQYF.

The V call is TRBV27, the J call TRBJ2-4; 12 bases align to TRBD2. The CDR3 has 15 amino acids. Germline trimming cut 4 bases from V and 7 bases from J; bases unmatched to any gene: 5. Germline V gives CDR1 MNHEY, CDR2 SMNVEV (reference sequence). The CDR3 sequence: CASSSLAGGGNIQYF. CDR3 in DNA: TGTGCCAGCAGTTCCCTAGCGGGAGGGGGGAACATTCAGTACTTC.

The chain carries TRBV6-5 and TRBJ1-2; 11 bases are shared with TRBD1. Germline V CDR1 and CDR2: MNHEY, SVGAGI. Germline trimming cut 2 bases from V and 4 bases from J; bases unmatched to any gene: 6. The CDR3 totals 16 residues. This CDR3 reads CASSYPGDRGIYGYTF. CDR3 sequence (DNA): TGTGCCAGCAGTTACCCCGGGGACAGGGGGATCTATGGCTACACCTTC.